This TCR beta chain was profiled in a study of CD4 T cells in relation to SARS-CoV-2 and coronaviruses. Study-wide background: Shared crossreactive spike epitopes were mapped to their HLA restriction.

The table came from immunoSEQ multiplex PCR; TCRdb's copy has only in-frame clones and leaves some out. This repertoire shows some 60,000 clones, 92% found once; its top ten account for about 0.4%. Comments on this clone: Its antigen is unknown.

The CDR3 runs to 13 residues. With 1 base removed from V and 2 bases from J, the gap between germline ends came to 5 bases. Germline V gene data show CDR1 as SGHTA and CDR2 as FQGNSA. Study-level points and caveats: In roughly 65% of donors, memory CD4+ clonotypes crossrecognized SARS-CoV-2 and at least one common cold coronavirus spike. Culture-expanded clones reflect memory recall rather than primary priming during culture. This crossreactivity analysis covered spike protein alone, no other viral proteins.

The receptor was isolated from an adult with COVID-19. The sample consisted of naive CD4+ T cells from PBMCs. The subset was: naive CD4+ T cells isolated by negative enrichment. This chain links TRBV7-2 with TRBJ2-5; no clear D gene. In DNA, the CDR3 is TGTGCCAGCAGCTTAGTCCTACAAGAGACCCAGTACTTC. As protein: CASSLVLQETQYF.